The 7 T cell receptor beta chains presented below share a single source sample, sequenced in a study of blood T cell repertoires in COVID-19 (dated by TCRdb to 2018 to 2020). The receptor library was made with the immunoSEQ multiplex PCR assay. TCRdb retrieved this table from immuneACCESS and kept in-frame rearrangements only. Not all clones are present; in checked studies, unresolved V genes account for under half, and no reason is known for the remainder. This sample comprises 200,000 or so clones, roughly 90% of them detected only once. The ten largest account for roughly 2% of the sample. The specimen sequenced was peripheral blood. The receptors stem from a woman between 50 and 59 years old with acute or convalescent COVID-19.

The genes are TRBV7-8 and TRBJ1-3; D perhaps matches TRBD1 (5 bases). Trimming stripped 0 bases from V and 4 bases from J, with 10 bases between. This CDR3 is built from 15 residues. The V gene's germline CDR1 is SGHVS and CDR2 FQNEAQ. CDR3 in amino acids: CASSLAGSGGNTIYF. CDR3 coding DNA: TGTGCCAGCAGCTTAGCGGGTTCAGGGGGAAACACCATATATTTT.

V gene TRBV18 combines with J gene TRBJ1-5; 8 nucleotides match TRBD1. This CDR3 is 15 amino acids long. CDR1 KGHSH and CDR2 LQKENI come from the germline V gene. The junction had 3 bases not matched to a gene; V was cut back by 3 bases and J by 2 bases. The CDR3 DNA reads as TGTGCCAGCTCACCCCAGGGGGCACGCAATCAGCCCCAGCATTTT. Translating gives CASSPQGARNQPQHF.

This clone was counted a single time. The CDR3 DNA sequence: TGTGCCAGCAGGCCCGAGGCCGGAAACACCATATATTTT. Translation gives CASRPEAGNTIYF. The chain combines TRBV5-4 with TRBJ1-3; D is unclear. The CDR3 runs to 13 residues. Germline CDR1 reads SGHNT; CDR2 reads YYREEE (reference sequence). The ends were cut back, 5 bases at V and 4 bases at J, with 10 bases in the middle.

This clone was observed a single time. The genes are TRBV3-1 (or the pseudogene TRBV3-2) and TRBJ1-2; no clear D. Germline CDR1 LGHDT, CDR2 YNNKEL (reference sequence). Trimming shortened V by 1 base and J by 6 bases, and 3 bases separated the two germline ends. The CDR3 sequence is 11 residues long. The CDR3 DNA reads TGTGCCAGCAGCCAAGTTAATGGCTACACCTTC. It codes for CASSQVNGYTF.

The chain carries TRBV6-2 or TRBV6-3 and TRBJ1-2; weak D call: TRBD1 (5 bases). Germline loops: CDR1 MNHEY, CDR2 SVGEGT. The CDR3 has 14 amino acids. The ends were cut back, 2 bases at V and 4 bases at J, with 11 bases in the middle. The CDR3: CASSYSWGTYGYTF. DNA of the CDR3: TGTGCCAGCAGTTACAGCTGGGGCACCTATGGCTACACCTTC.

The rearrangement links TRBV7-8 to TRBJ1-4; a possible D gene is TRBD1 (6 bases). The germline V gene encodes CDR1 SGHVS and CDR2 FQNEAQ. The CDR3 runs to 15 residues. V was trimmed by 5 bases and J by 5 bases, leaving 15 bases between them. The DNA of the CDR3 is TGTGCCAGCAGCCCTTGGACAGACCTCAATGAAAAACTGTTTTTT. This sequence encodes CASSPWTDLNEKLFF.

On this clone itself: Being one base from a much bigger clone, this may be a read error. V usage is TRBV2 and J usage is TRBJ2-1; 14 bases map to TRBD2. The CDR3 consists of 18 residues. Trimming took 2 bases from V and 5 from J; bases not matched to a gene: 8. Per germline, CDR1 SNHLY and CDR2 FYNNEI. The CDR3 coding sequence is TGTGCCAGCAGTGAACGACTAGCGGGGGGGACGGGGAACAATGAGCAGTTCTTC. Translation gives CASSERLAGGTGNNEQFF.